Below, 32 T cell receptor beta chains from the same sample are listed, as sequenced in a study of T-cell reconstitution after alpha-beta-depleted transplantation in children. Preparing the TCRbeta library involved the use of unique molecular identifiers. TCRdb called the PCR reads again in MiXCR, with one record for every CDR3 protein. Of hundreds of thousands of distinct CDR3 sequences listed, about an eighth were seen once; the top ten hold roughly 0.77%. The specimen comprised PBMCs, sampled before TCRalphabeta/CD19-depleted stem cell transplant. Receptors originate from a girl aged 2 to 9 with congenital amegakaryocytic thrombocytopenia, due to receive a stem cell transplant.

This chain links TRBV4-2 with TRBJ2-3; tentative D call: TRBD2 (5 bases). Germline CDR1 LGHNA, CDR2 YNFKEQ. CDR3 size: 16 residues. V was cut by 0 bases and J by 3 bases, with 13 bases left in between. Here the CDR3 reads CASSQEVGVATDTQYF. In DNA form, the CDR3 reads TGTGCCAGCAGCCAAGAAGTGGGAGTGGCAACAGATACGCAGTATTTT.

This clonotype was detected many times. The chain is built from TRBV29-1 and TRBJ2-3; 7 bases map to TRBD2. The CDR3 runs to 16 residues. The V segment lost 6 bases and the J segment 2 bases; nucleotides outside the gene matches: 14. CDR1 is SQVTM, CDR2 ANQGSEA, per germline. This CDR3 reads CSVRRLGGFPTDTQYF. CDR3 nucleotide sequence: TGCAGCGTAAGACGCCTGGGAGGGTTTCCCACAGATACGCAGTATTTT.

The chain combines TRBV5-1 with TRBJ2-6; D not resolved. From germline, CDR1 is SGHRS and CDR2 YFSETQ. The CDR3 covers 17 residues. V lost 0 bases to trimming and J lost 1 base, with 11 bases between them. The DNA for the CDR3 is TGCGCCAGCAGCTTGGATCGGTTTCGGTCTGGGGCCAACGTCCTGACTTTC. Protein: CASSLDRFRSGANVLTF.

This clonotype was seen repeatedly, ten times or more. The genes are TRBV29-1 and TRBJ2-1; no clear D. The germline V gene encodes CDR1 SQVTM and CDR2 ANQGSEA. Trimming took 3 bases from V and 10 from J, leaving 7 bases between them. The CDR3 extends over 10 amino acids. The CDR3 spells CSVEGDEQFF. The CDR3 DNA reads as TGCAGCGTTGAGGGCGACGAGCAGTTCTTC.

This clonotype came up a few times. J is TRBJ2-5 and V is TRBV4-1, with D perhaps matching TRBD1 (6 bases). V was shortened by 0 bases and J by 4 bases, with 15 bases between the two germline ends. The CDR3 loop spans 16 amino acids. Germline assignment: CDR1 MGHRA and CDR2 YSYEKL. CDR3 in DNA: TGCGCCAGCAGCCAAGATGGGGCAGGGGCTCCAGAGACCCAGTACTTC. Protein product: CASSQDGAGAPETQYF.

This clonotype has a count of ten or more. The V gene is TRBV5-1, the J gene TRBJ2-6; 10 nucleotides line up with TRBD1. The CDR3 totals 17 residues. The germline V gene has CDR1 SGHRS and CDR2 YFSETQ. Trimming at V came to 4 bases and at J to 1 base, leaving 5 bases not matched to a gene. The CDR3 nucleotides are TGCGCCAGCAGCCGGACAGGGGGGATTTCTGGGGCCAACGTCCTGACTTTC. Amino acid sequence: CASSRTGGISGANVLTF. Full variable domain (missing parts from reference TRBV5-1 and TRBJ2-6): KAGVTQTPRYLIKTRGQQVTLSCSPISGHRSVSWYQQTPGQGLQFLFEYFSETQRNKGNFPGRFSGRQFSNSRSEMNVSTLELGDSALYLCASSRTGGISGANVLTFGAGSRLTVL.

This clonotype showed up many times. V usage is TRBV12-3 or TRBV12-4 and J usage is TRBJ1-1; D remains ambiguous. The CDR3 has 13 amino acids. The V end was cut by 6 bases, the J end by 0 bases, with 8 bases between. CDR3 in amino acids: CASRGGLNTEAFF. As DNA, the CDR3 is TGTGCCAGCAGGGGAGGCTTGAACACTGAAGCTTTCTTT.

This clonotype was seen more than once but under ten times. The CDR3 spells CASSLRGGPVYEQYF. DNA for the CDR3: TGTGCCAGCAGCCTTCGGGGGGGCCCGGTATACGAGCAGTACTTC. This rearrangement joins TRBV5-5 to TRBJ2-7; 8 bases agree with TRBD2. CDR3 length equals 15 residues. Trimming at V came to 4 bases and at J to 4 bases, leaving 10 bases not matched to a gene. From germline, CDR1 is SGHKS and CDR2 YYEKEE (reference sequence).

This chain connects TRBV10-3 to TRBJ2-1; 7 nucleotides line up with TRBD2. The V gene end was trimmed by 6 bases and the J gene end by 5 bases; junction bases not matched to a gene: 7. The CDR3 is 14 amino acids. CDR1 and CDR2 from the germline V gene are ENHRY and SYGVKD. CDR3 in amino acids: CAISPLLANNEQFF. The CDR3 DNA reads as TGTGCCATCAGCCCACTACTAGCGAACAATGAGCAGTTCTTC.

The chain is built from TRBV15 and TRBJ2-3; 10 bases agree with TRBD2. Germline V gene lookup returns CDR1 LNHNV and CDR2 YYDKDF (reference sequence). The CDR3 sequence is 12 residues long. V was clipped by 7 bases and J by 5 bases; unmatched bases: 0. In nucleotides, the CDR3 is TGTGCCACCACTAGCGGGAGAGATACGCAGTATTTT. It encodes CATTSGRDTQYF.

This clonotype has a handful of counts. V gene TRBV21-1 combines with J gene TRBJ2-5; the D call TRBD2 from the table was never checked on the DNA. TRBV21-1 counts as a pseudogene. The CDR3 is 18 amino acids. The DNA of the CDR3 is TGTGCCAGCAGCAAAAGGGTAGTGGAGCGGGAGATTCAAGAGACCCAGTACTTC. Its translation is CASSKRVVEREIQETQYF.

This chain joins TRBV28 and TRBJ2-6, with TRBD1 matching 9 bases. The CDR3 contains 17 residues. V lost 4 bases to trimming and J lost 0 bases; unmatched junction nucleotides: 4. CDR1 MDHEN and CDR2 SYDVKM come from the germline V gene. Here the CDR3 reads CASSSGQGFSGANVLTF. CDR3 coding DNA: TGTGCCAGCAGTTCGGGACAGGGATTCTCTGGGGCCAACGTCCTGACTTTC.

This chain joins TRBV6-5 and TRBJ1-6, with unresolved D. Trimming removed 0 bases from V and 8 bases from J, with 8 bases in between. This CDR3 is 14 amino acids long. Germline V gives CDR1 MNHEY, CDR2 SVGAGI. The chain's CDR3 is CASSYSNVDSPLHF. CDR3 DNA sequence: TGTGCCAGCAGTTACTCGAATGTGGATTCACCCCTCCACTTT.

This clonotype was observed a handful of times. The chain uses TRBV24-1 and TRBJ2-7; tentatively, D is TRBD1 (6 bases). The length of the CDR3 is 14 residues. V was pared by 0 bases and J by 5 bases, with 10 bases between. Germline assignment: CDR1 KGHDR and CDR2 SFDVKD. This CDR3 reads CATSDLQTGNEQYF. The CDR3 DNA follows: TGTGCCACCAGTGATTTGCAAACAGGGAACGAGCAGTACTTC.

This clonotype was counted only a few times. The chain's CDR3 is CASGSHPHGNTIYF. The CDR3 DNA follows: TGTGCTAGTGGTTCCCACCCCCATGGAAACACCATATATTTT. The chain recombines TRBV12-5 with TRBJ1-3; D is unresolved. Germline assignment: CDR1 LGHNT and CDR2 FRNRAP. The CDR3 sequence is 14 residues long. Trimming left V 4 bases short and J 3 bases short, with 10 bases between.

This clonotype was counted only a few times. This CDR3 reads CAINQRESGTDTQYF. In nucleotides, the CDR3 is TGTGCCATCAACCAGCGGGAATCGGGCACAGATACGCAGTATTTT. The rearrangement joins TRBV10-3 to TRBJ2-3; 7 nucleotides agree with TRBD2. V lost 7 bases and J lost 1; bases outside the gene matches: 8. Germline V gives CDR1 ENHRY, CDR2 SYGVKD. There are 15 residues in the CDR3.

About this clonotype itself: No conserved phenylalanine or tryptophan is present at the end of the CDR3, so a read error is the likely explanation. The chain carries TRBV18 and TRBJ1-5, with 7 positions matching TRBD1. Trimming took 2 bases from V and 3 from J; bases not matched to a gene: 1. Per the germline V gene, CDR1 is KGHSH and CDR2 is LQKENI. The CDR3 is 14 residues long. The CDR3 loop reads CASSPGQVNQPQHS. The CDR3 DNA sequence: TGTGCCAGCTCACCAGGACAGGTCAATCAGCCCCAGCATTCT.

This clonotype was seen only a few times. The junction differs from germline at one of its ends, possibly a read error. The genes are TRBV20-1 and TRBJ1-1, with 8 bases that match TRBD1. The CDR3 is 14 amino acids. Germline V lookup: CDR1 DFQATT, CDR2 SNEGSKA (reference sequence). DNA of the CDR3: TGCAGTGCCAGAGCCCCGGACAGGGATACTGAAGCTTTCTTT. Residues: CSARAPDRDTEAFF.

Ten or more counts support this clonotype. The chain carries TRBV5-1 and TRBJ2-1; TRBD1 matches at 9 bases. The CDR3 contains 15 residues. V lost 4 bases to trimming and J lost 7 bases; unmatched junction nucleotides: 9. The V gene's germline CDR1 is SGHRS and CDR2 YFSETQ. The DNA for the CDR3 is TGCGCCAGCAGCCTCATCGACAGGGGGAGGAATGAGCAGTTCTTC. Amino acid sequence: CASSLIDRGRNEQFF.

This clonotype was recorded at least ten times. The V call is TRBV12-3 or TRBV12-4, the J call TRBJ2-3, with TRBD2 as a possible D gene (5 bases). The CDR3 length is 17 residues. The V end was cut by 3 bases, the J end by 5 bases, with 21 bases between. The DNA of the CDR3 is TGTGCCAGCAGTTTTGGTTTGGTGCGGGCCAGCGAAGATACGCAGTATTTT. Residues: CASSFGLVRASEDTQYF.

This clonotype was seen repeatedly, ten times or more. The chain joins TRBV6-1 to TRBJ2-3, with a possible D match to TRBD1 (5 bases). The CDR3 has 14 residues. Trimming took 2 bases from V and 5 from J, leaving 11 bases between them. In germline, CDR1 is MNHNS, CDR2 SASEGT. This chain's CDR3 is CASSESQGGDTQYF. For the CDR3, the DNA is TGTGCCAGCAGTGAATCCCAGGGCGGAGATACGCAGTATTTT.

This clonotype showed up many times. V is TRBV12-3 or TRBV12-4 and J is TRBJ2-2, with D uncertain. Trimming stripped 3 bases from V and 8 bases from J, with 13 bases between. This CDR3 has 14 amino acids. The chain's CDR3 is CASSFEVEQGELFF. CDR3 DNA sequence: TGTGCCAGCAGTTTCGAAGTTGAACAGGGGGAGCTGTTTTTT.

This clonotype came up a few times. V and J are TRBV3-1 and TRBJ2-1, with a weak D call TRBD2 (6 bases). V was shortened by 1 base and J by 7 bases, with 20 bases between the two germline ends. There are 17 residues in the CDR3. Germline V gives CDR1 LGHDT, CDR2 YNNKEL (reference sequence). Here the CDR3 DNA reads TGTGCCAGCAGCCAAGTTGCCGGGGGAGTGAGAGAGAATGAGCAGTTCTTC. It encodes CASSQVAGGVRENEQFF.

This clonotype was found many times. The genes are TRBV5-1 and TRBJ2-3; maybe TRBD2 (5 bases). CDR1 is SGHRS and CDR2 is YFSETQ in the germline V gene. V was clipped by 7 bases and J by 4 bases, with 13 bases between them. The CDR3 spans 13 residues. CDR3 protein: CASGDGGADTQYF. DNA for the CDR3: TGCGCCAGCGGTGACGGAGGCGCAGATACGCAGTATTTT.

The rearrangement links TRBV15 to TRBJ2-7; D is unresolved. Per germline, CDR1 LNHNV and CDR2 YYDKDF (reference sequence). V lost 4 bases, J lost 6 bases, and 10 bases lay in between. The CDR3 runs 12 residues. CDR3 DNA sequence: TGTGCCACCAGCATCTCGGGTTCCGAGCAGTACTTC. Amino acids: CATSISGSEQYF.

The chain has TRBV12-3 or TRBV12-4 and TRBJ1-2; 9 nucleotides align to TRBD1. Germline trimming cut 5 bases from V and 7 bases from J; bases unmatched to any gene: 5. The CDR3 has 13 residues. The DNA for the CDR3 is TGTGCCAGCAGTAGAGGACAGGGGATTGGCTACACCTTC. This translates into CASSRGQGIGYTF.

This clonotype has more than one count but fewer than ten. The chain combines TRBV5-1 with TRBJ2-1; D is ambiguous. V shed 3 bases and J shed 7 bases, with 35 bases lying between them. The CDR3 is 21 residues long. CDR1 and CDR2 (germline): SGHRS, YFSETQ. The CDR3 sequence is CASSWTPIGGTKHGTINEQFF. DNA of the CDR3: TGCGCCAGCAGCTGGACCCCTATAGGCGGCACGAAACATGGCACCATTAATGAGCAGTTCTTC.

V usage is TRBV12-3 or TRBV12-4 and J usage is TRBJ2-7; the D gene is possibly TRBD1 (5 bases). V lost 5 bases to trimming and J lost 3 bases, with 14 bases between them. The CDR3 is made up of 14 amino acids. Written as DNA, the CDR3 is TGTGCCAGCAGTACTGACAGCCCGTACTACGAGCAGTACTTC. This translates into CASSTDSPYYEQYF.

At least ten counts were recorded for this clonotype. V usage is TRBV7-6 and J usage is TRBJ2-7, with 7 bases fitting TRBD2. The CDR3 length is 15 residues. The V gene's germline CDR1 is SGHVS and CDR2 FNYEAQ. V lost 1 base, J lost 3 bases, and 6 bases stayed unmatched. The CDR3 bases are TGTGCCAGCAGCTTAGTAGAAGCGGGAAACTACGAGCAGTACTTC. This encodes CASSLVEAGNYEQYF.

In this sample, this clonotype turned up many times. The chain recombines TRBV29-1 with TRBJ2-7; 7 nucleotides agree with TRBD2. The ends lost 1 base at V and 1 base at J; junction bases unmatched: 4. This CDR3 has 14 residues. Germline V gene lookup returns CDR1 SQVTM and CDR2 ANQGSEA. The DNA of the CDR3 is TGCAGCGTTGAAGGGCTAGCGGATTCCTACGAGCAGTACTTC. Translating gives CSVEGLADSYEQYF.

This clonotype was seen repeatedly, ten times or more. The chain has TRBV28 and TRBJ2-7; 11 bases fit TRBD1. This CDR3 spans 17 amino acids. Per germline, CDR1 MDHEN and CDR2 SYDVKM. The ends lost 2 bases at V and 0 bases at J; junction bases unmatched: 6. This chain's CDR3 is CASSLQGQGAISYEQYF. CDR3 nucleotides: TGTGCCAGCAGTTTACAAGGACAGGGGGCGATCTCCTACGAGCAGTACTTC.

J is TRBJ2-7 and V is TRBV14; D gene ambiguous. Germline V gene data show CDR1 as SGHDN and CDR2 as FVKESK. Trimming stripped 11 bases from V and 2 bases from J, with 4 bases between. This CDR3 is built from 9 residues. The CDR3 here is CARAYEQYF. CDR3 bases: TGTGCCCGAGCCTACGAGCAGTACTTC.